This T cell receptor (beta chain) was captured by sequencing in a study of blood T cells in healthy people across ages. As for this clonotype: Its antigen is undetermined.

V shed 5 bases and J shed 12 bases, with 14 bases lying between them. Germline V lookup: CDR1 DFQATT, CDR2 SNEGSKA (reference sequence). CDR3 length: 11 residues. Study results and limitations: Older age coincided with a roughly linear decline in TCR beta diversity per million T cells.

Next came a second PCR, run for about 6 to 11 cycles, which used a sample-barcoded 5' primer along with a J-beta primer mix. One entry per CDR3 protein, called by TCRdb with MiXCR from the 5' RACE reads. The sample lists around 650,000 distinct CDR3 sequences, approximately 29% occurring once. The V and J genes are TRBV20-1 and TRBJ2-1; D not resolved. The sequence was obtained from a woman aged 80 or over in good health. The specimen sequenced was blood. In nucleotides, the CDR3 is TGCAGTGCTCCGTTGACGGCAGGGCAGTTCTTC. Amino acids: CSAPLTAGQFF.